This TCR beta chain is from a study of T cells after yellow fever vaccination. Study summary: Libraries from low-cell-number fractions were prepared with the SMART-Seq v4 Ultra Low Input RNA kit. Study results and caveats: Weaker, the secondary response peaked sooner, at day 5 versus 15.

In making TCR cDNA, 5'RACE template switching added a universal primer site and UMIs to it. TCRdb called the 5' RACE reads again in MiXCR, with one record for every CDR3 protein. The profile covers under 600,000 distinct CDR3 sequences, with about 14% appearing a single time and more than 13% taken by the ten largest. Germline CDR1 and CDR2: KGHSH and LQKENI. V was cut by 0 bases and J by 5 bases, with 7 bases left in between. This CDR3 has 13 residues. This clonotype showed up just a few times. The antigen is not known. This TCR was recovered from a young man who received the YFV17D yellow fever vaccine. The starting material was PBMCs, obtained on the day of the yellow fever booster vaccination. The V call is TRBV18, the J call TRBJ2-5; D is unclear. The CDR3 nucleotides are TGTGCCAGCTCACCACCGGGGTTCGAGACCCAGTACTTC. Its translation: CASSPPGFETQYF.